One T cell receptor (beta chain) is described in this entry. Its antigen is not known. Blood CD4+ CD25-high CD127-low regulatory T cells supplied the genomic DNA template. This record belongs to a study of regulatory and conventional T cells in RAG deficiency. Study-level results: Control T-cell subsets had markedly higher Shannon entropy and lower Simpson indices than RAG-deficient patients. In Omenn syndrome, sorted "Tregs" may be peripherally activated cells.

Sequenced by immunoSEQ multiplex PCR; TCRdb stores in-frame clones only, minus some. Of tens of thousands of clones listed, 75% to 95% are singletons. The CDR3 extends over 15 amino acids. V lost 3 bases and J 6 bases, leaving 12 bases between the germline ends. Germline V gene lookup returns CDR1 LNHDA and CDR2 SQIVND (reference sequence). The same data also contributed to another study, on regulatory T cells. From that report: Primers: 52 TRBV forward and 13 TRBJ reverse. Skewed V and J usage and few unique V-J pairs marked patient repertoires, most in Tregs.

This TCR was recovered from a human donor in good health. The chain is built from TRBV19 and TRBJ1-6; the D gene is possibly TRBD1 (5 bases). The sequenced material came from Tregs sorted from blood. The CDR3 DNA is TGTGCCAGTAGTATGAGCAGGGAAGGTAATTCACCCCTCCACTTT. Protein product: CASSMSREGNSPLHF.